This is a list of T cell receptor beta chains from one sample in a study of CD8 T cell repertoires and HIV-1 epitope variants. These receptors have no identified antigens. Only in-frame clones appear in the TCRdb table, and some are missing; sequencing was by immunoSEQ multiplex PCR. This sample carries 6,000 or so clones, 66% of them seen once, and the ten largest clones take 35% to 45%. The sequencing input was cultured CD8+ T cells derived from PBMCs. Receptor source: a male donor with HIV. The conserved cysteine and the conserved F or W are not part of the CDR3 here. Rows give clone size only sometimes, using once, few, many, or a class for an expanded clone.

>TRBJ2-2|NA|TRBV19
ASSPGANTGELF
>TRBJ2-7|NA|TRBV13
ASSPGTAPEQY
>TRBJ2-5|few|TRBV28
ASTPLGETQETQY
>TRBJ2-3|NA|TRBV29-1
SVGGTGRTDTQY
>TRBJ2-2|NA|TRBV5-6
ASSTDLAGDVNTGELF
>TRBJ1-6|NA|TRBV6-1
ASSKWTEDNSPLH
>TRBJ2-3|NA|TRBV5-1
ASSLLGRDTDTQY
>TRBJ1-2|NA|TRBV2
ASSSTLYSNYGYT
>TRBJ2-6|few|TRBV28
ASRGPSGANVLT
>TRBJ1-6|NA|TRBV4-1
ASSQVEGEYSPLH
>TRBJ2-7|NA|TRBV13
ASSSSESSYEQY
>TRBJ2-1|NA|TRBV27
ASSFPGVSYNEQF
>TRBJ1-1|few|TRBV28
ASSTRLNTEAF
>TRBJ2-4|NA|TRBV5-8
ASSLAGQGSKNIQY
>TRBJ2-1|NA|TRBV5-1
ASSLEGETYNEQF
>TRBJ1-5|NA|TRBV10-2
ASSFAPGGQPQH
>TRBJ2-2|NA|TRBV19
ASSIELAGNTGELF
>TRBJ2-7|medium-sized|TRBV10-2
ASAPGSLWDEQY
>TRBJ1-5|NA|TRBV5-5
ASSTWTGADQPQH
>TRBJ2-1|NA|TRBV28
ASSWGLASEQF
>TRBJ2-3|NA|TRBV28
ASSLIGDTDTQY
>TRBJ2-7|few|TRBV28
ASSLYDPQAYLRHEQY
>TRBJ2-1|NA|TRBV10-3
AISVTDGEQF
>TRBJ1-2|NA|TRBV5-6
ASSLLGLNGYT